These 26 T cell receptor beta chains were all obtained from the same sample, sequenced in a study of cytomegalovirus exposure and HLA in healthy donors. The primer mix had 60 Vbeta and 13 Jbeta primers. TCRdb's table, derived via immunoSEQ multiplex PCR, lists solely in-frame clones and lacks some. Altogether 95,000 to 150,000 clones are present, 65% to 85% being singletons, with the ten largest covering roughly 4.1%. The specimen sequenced was PBMCs. These receptors originate from a man aged 18 to 29 in good health and CMV-seropositive.

The chain has TRBV10-3 and TRBJ2-5; possibly TRBD1 for D (6 bases). The germline gives CDR1 ENHRY, CDR2 SYGVKD. Trimming removed 2 bases from V and 4 bases from J, with 11 bases in between. The CDR3 covers 14 residues. This chain's CDR3 is CAISEGGLRETQYF. The CDR3 bases are TGTGCCATCAGTGAGGGGGGCCTCCGAGAGACCCAGTACTTC.

The V and J genes are TRBV11-2 and TRBJ2-7, with a weak D call TRBD2 (6 bases). The CDR3 length is 14 residues. The germline V and J ends were trimmed by 1 base and 2 bases, with 9 bases remaining between them. Germline-derived CDR1 and CDR2 are SGHAT and FQNNGV. This chain's CDR3 is CASSLGRVTYEQYF. CDR3 sequence (DNA): TGTGCCAGCAGCTTAGGGAGGGTCACCTACGAGCAGTACTTC.

V and J are TRBV7-2 and TRBJ1-1, with TRBD1 matching over 8 bases. CDR1 and CDR2 from the germline V gene are SGHTA and FQGNSA. V lost 4 bases and J lost 6; bases outside the gene matches: 7. The CDR3 sequence is 14 residues long. Here the CDR3 reads CASSSRGTGSEAFF. Here the CDR3 DNA reads TGTGCCAGCAGCTCCCGCGGGACAGGATCTGAAGCTTTCTTT.

The rearrangement uses TRBV6-4 and TRBJ2-5; tentatively, D is TRBD2 (5 bases). The CDR3 totals 14 residues. Trimming left V 2 bases short and J 0 bases short, with 7 bases between. Germline assignment: CDR1 MRHNA and CDR2 SNTAGT. The CDR3 spells CASSDGRYQETQYF. The CDR3 coding sequence is TGTGCCAGCAGTGACGGGAGATACCAAGAGACCCAGTACTTC.

This clone was seen a few times. The gene calls are TRBV10-3 and TRBJ1-6, with D maybe TRBD1 (5 bases). The CDR3 loop spans 15 amino acids. Trimming removed 8 bases from V and 8 bases from J, with 19 bases in between. Germline CDR1 reads ENHRY; CDR2 reads SYGVKD. As DNA, the CDR3 is TGTGCCATCCGCAGCGGGGACCGCTGGGATTCACCCCTCCACTTT. This sequence encodes CAIRSGDRWDSPLHF.

In its sample, this clone was seen once. V and J are TRBV9 and TRBJ2-1, with TRBD2 matching 10 bases. V lost 0 bases and J lost 4; bases outside the gene matches: 16. This CDR3 contains 20 residues. Germline assignment: CDR1 SGDLS and CDR2 YYNGEE. This chain's CDR3 is CASSVGEGSGGPFPYNEQFF. In DNA form, the CDR3 reads TGTGCCAGCAGCGTAGGAGAGGGTAGCGGGGGGCCCTTCCCATACAATGAGCAGTTCTTC.

This chain joins TRBV5-1 and TRBJ2-7; D uncertain. This CDR3 has 12 amino acids. CDR1 SGHRS and CDR2 YFSETQ come from the germline V gene. The V and J ends lost 5 bases and 5 bases respectively, with 11 bases between them. This CDR3 is CASSPGLDEQYF. The CDR3 DNA is TGCGCCAGCAGTCCGGGTTTGGACGAGCAGTACTTC.

The chain uses TRBV7-2 and TRBJ1-6, with TRBD1 matching over 9 bases. The CDR3 is 15 amino acids. Trimming took 4 bases from V and 6 from J; bases not matched to a gene: 4. Per germline, CDR1 SGHTA and CDR2 FQGNSA. The CDR3, as DNA: TGTGCCAGCAGCTACCGGGACAGGGTTAATTCACCCCTCCACTTT. Translating it yields CASSYRDRVNSPLHF.

The genes are TRBV5-1 and TRBJ1-4; TRBD1 matches 7 bases. This CDR3 has 16 residues. Germline V gene data show CDR1 as SGHRS and CDR2 as YFSETQ. Trimming removed 4 bases from V and 2 bases from J; junction bases left unmatched: 8. The CDR3 nucleotides are TGCGCCAGCAGCCCGGACAGGACTGGGACTAATGAAAAACTGTTTTTT. Translation gives CASSPDRTGTNEKLFF.

This chain joins TRBV9 and TRBJ2-7; 8 bases are shared with TRBD2. The CDR3 contains 16 residues. V shed 4 bases and J 5 bases; nucleotides not matched to a gene: 14. The germline V gene encodes CDR1 SGDLS and CDR2 YYNGEE. The CDR3 nucleotides read TGTGCCAGCAGCCTTGAGGGGGGGCCGGGGGGGGACGAGCAGTACTTC. Amino acids: CASSLEGGPGGDEQYF. The full variable domain, with the rest looked up from reference TRBV9 and TRBJ2-7, is DSGVTQTPKHLITATGQRVTLRCSPRSGDLSVYWYQQSLDQGLQFLIQYYNGEERAKGNILERFSAQQFPDLHSELNLSSLELGDSALYFCASSLEGGPGGDEQYFGPGTRLTVT.

The sample holds one count of this clone. The chain links TRBV30 to TRBJ2-7, with 8 bases matching TRBD1. Germline V gene data show CDR1 as GTSNPN and CDR2 as SVGIG (reference sequence). This CDR3 is built from 14 residues. V shed 5 bases and J 0 bases; nucleotides not matched to a gene: 6. The chain's CDR3 is CAWGRDRSSYEQYF. The CDR3, as DNA: TGTGCCTGGGGACGGGACAGGAGCTCCTACGAGCAGTACTTC.

This chain uses TRBV25-1 with TRBJ2-4; 7 nucleotides align to TRBD1. CDR3 size: 14 residues. V lost 5 bases to trimming and J lost 7 bases; unmatched junction nucleotides: 8. Germline V gives CDR1 MGHDK, CDR2 SYGVNS. CDR3 sequence: CASSPPGQLNIQYF. The CDR3 coding sequence is TGTGCCAGCAGTCCACCGGGACAGCTCAACATTCAGTACTTC. Using reference TRBV25-1 and TRBJ2-4 for the parts outside the CDR3, the full variable domain is EADIYQTPRYLVIGTGKKITLECSQTMGHDKMYWYQQDPGMELHLIHYSYGVNSTEKGDLSSESTVSRIRTEHFPLTLESARPSHTSQYLCASSPPGQLNIQYFGAGTRLSVL.

This clone appeared once. The chain couples TRBV5-4 to TRBJ2-5, with TRBD2 matching over 7 bases. Trimming removed 7 bases from V and 9 bases from J; junction bases left unmatched: 24. The CDR3 covers 17 residues. Looked up from germline, CDR1 is SGHNT and CDR2 is YYREEE (reference sequence). The CDR3 DNA reads as TGTGCCAGCGGCACCGAAACCGACGGGGGGTCGCGTGGGGCCCAGTACTTC. Translated, it gives CASGTETDGGSRGAQYF.

This clone has a count of ten or more. This chain joins TRBV19 and TRBJ1-1; possible D gene TRBD1, 5 bases. Germline lookup yields CDR1 LNHDA and CDR2 SQIVND (reference sequence). Trimming shortened V by 3 bases and J by 4 bases, and 15 bases separated the two germline ends. This CDR3 spans 15 amino acids. CDR3 nucleotide sequence: TGTGCCAGTAGTATCGGCGGGGACGTGAGCACTGAAGCTTTCTTT. It specifies CASSIGGDVSTEAFF. The complete variable domain, with remaining parts taken from reference TRBV19 and TRBJ1-1, reads DGGITQSPKYLFRKEGQNVTLSCEQNLNHDAMYWYRQDPGQGLRLIYYSQIVNDFQKGDIAEGYSVSREKKESFPLTVTSAQKNPTAFYLCASSIGGDVSTEAFFGQGTRLTVV.

Only a few counts were recorded for this clone. The gene calls are TRBV19 and TRBJ1-5; 7 bases fit TRBD1. Germline V gene data show CDR1 as LNHDA and CDR2 as SQIVND (reference sequence). This CDR3 contains 16 residues. J was trimmed by 0 bases and V by 10 bases; bases with no gene match: 12. The CDR3 sequence is CATRDNRGNSNQPQHF. CDR3 DNA sequence: TGTGCCACCCGGGACAACAGGGGAAATAGCAATCAGCCCCAGCATTTT.

CDR3 loop: CASSPNQGAVYNEQFF. Written as DNA, the CDR3 is TGTGCCAGCAGCCCCAACCAGGGGGCTGTCTACAATGAGCAGTTCTTC. The chain joins TRBV5-4 to TRBJ2-1, with 8 positions matching TRBD1. This CDR3 contains 16 residues. Germline-derived CDR1 and CDR2 are SGHNT and YYREEE (reference sequence). Trimming at V came to 4 bases and at J to 3 bases, leaving 9 bases not matched to a gene.

V and J are TRBV4-3 and TRBJ2-1; D may be TRBD1 (6 bases). V was trimmed by 4 bases and J by 10 bases, leaving 17 bases between them. The CDR3 runs to 14 residues. Germline V lookup: CDR1 LGHNA, CDR2 YSLEER. CDR3 DNA sequence: TGCGCCAGCAGCCCTGGACAGTCCAGCATGGAGCAGTTCTTC. Encoded protein: CASSPGQSSMEQFF.

This clone was recorded once. The chain carries TRBV5-4 and TRBJ2-5, with D possibly matching TRBD1 (5 bases). Germline V lookup: CDR1 SGHNT, CDR2 YYREEE (reference sequence). CDR3 length: 14 residues. Trimming left V 2 bases short and J 5 bases short, with 13 bases between. The CDR3 spells CASSFNLGLETQYF. The CDR3 region has the DNA TGTGCCAGCAGCTTCAATTTGGGGCTCGAGACCCAGTACTTC.

The V gene is TRBV9, the J gene TRBJ2-3; TRBD2 aligns across 9 bases. The germline V gene has CDR1 SGDLS and CDR2 YYNGEE. Trimming took 0 bases from V and 3 from J; bases not matched to a gene: 8. This CDR3 has 17 residues. CDR3 sequence reads: CASSVGGSGSFTDTQYF. The CDR3, as DNA: TGTGCCAGCAGCGTAGGAGGTAGCGGGAGTTTTACAGATACGCAGTATTTT.

The chain links TRBV30 to TRBJ2-2, with TRBD1 matching 7 bases. The CDR3 extends over 13 amino acids. J was trimmed by 5 bases and V by 8 bases; bases with no gene match: 8. CDR1 is GTSNPN and CDR2 is SVGIG in the germline V gene (reference sequence). The CDR3 is CAHDRAWTGELFF. The CDR3 region has the DNA TGTGCCCACGACAGGGCATGGACCGGGGAGCTGTTTTTT. Full variable domain (remainder filled in from reference TRBV30 and TRBJ2-2): SQTIHQWPATLVQPVGSPLSLECTVEGTSNPNLYWYRQAAGRGLQLLFYSVGIGQISSEVPQNLSASRPQDRQFILSSKKLLLSDSGFYLCAHDRAWTGELFFGEGSRLTVL.

The chain recombines TRBV2 with TRBJ2-7; TRBD1 aligns across 7 bases. CDR1 SNHLY and CDR2 FYNNEI come from the germline V gene. V shed 4 bases and J 5 bases; nucleotides not matched to a gene: 2. CDR3 length: 12 residues. As DNA, the CDR3 is TGTGCCAGCAGTGCTAGGGGGCACGAGCAGTACTTC. Translating it yields CASSARGHEQYF.

This chain uses TRBV2 with TRBJ2-2; the D gene is possibly TRBD1 (5 bases). CDR3 length: 16 residues. Trimming took off 4 bases at V and 4 bases at J, with 16 bases between the two ends. CDR1 SNHLY and CDR2 FYNNEI come from the germline V gene. The CDR3 is CASSGYSTVFTGELFF. As DNA, the CDR3 is TGTGCCAGCAGTGGATACTCGACAGTTTTCACCGGGGAGCTGTTTTTT.

V usage is TRBV4-1 and J usage is TRBJ2-7; 11 nucleotides agree with TRBD1. CDR1 is MGHRA, CDR2 YSYEKL, per germline. V lost 2 bases, J lost 2 bases, and 5 bases stayed unmatched. The CDR3 is 16 residues long. The CDR3 DNA is TGCGCCAGCAGCCAATCACCGGGACAGGGGGCCTACGAGCAGTACTTC. Protein sequence: CASSQSPGQGAYEQYF.

The rearrangement uses TRBV6-5 and TRBJ2-3; maybe TRBD1 (6 bases). The CDR3 length is 16 residues. CDR1 MNHEY and CDR2 SVGAGI come from the germline V gene. Trimming removed 2 bases from V and 0 bases from J, with 12 bases in between. The CDR3 DNA is TGTGCCAGCAGTTACGCCTCAGGGGATAGCACAGATACGCAGTATTTT. Translation gives CASSYASGDSTDTQYF.

The rearrangement joins TRBV9 to TRBJ1-3, with D possibly matching TRBD1 (6 bases). In germline, CDR1 is SGDLS, CDR2 YYNGEE. Trimming took 3 bases from V and 0 from J, leaving 10 bases between them. CDR3 length: 15 residues. The CDR3 is CASSGRRGSGNTIYF. Here the CDR3 DNA reads TGTGCCAGCAGCGGACGCAGGGGCTCTGGAAACACCATATATTTT.

The CDR3 DNA sequence: TGCGCCAGTAGCGGACAGGGGGCAGGGGAGACCCAGTACTTC. Translated, it gives CASSGQGAGETQYF. The chain links TRBV5-1 to TRBJ2-5, with 11 bases fitting TRBD1. Germline CDR1 is SGHRS and CDR2 is YFSETQ. CDR3 length: 14 residues. V lost 8 bases, J lost 5 bases, and 8 bases stayed unmatched.